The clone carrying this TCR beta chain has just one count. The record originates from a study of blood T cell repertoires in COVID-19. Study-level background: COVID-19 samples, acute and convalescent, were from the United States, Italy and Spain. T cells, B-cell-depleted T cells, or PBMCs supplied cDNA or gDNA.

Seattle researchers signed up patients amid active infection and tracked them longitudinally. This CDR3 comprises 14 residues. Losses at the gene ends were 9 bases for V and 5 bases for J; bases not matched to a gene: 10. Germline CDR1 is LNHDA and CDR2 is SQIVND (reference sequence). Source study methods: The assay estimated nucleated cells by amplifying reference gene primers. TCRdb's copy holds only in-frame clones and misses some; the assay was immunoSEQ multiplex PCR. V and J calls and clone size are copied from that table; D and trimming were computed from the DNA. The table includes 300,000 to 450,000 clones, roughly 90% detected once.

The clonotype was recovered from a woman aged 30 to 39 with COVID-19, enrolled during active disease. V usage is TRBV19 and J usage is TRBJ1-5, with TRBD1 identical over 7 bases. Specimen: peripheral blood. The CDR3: CASGEQGIYQPQHF. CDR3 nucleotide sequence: TGTGCCAGCGGGGAACAGGGGATTTATCAGCCCCAGCATTTT. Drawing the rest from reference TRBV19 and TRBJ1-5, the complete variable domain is DGGITQSPKYLFRKEGQNVTLSCEQNLNHDAMYWYRQDPGQGLRLIYYSQIVNDFQKGDIAEGYSVSREKKESFPLTVTSAQKNPTAFYLCASGEQGIYQPQHFGDGTRLSIL.